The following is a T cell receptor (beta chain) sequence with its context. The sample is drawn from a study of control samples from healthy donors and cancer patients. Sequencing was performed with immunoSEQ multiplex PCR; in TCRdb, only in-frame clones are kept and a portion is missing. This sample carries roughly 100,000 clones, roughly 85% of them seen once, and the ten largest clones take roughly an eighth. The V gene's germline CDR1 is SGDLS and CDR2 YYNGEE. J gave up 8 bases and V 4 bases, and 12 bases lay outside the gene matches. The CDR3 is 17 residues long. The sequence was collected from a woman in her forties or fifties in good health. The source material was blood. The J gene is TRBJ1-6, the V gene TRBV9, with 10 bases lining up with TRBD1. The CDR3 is CASSPGTGDGFDSPLHF. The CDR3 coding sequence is TGTGCCAGCAGCCCCGGGACAGGGGATGGTTTTGATTCACCCCTCCACTTT.